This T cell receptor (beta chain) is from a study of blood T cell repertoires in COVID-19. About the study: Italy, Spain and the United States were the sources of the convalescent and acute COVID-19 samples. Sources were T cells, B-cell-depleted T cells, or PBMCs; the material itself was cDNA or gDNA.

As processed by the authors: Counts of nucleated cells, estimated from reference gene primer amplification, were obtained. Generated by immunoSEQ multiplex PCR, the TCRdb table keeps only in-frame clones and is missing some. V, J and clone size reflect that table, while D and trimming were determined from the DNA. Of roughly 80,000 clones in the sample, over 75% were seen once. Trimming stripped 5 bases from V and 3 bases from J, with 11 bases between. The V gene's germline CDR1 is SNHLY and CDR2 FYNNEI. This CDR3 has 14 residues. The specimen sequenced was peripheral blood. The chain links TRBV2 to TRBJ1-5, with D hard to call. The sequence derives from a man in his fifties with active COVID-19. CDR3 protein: CASSPRIDNQPQHF. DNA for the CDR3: TGTGCCAGCAGTCCTAGGATAGACAATCAGCCCCAGCATTTT.